This T cell receptor beta chain was identified in a study of blood T cell repertoires in COVID-19. At the level of the study: Samples taken during acute and convalescent COVID-19 were collected in the United States, Italy and Spain. In each case, the material was cDNA or gDNA derived from T cells, B-cell-depleted T cells, or PBMCs.

Under the authors' procedure: Reference gene primers were amplified, and this amplification served to estimate nucleated cell counts. Generated by immunoSEQ multiplex PCR, the TCRdb table keeps only in-frame clones and is missing some. V, J and clone size are those of that table, while D and trimming were read from the DNA. The sample includes 75,000 to 80,000 clones, approximately 90% of them seen just once. The trim removed 3 bases at V and 4 bases at J, leaving 31 bases unmatched. In germline, CDR1 is LNHDA, CDR2 SQIVND (reference sequence). This CDR3 is built from 23 residues. The rearrangement joins TRBV19 to TRBJ1-2, with 8 bases that match TRBD1. Sequencing was performed on peripheral blood. This sequence originates from a human donor in a cohort sampled during active COVID-19. CDR3 amino acids: CASSIPPRDRRSRKGFLTYGYTF. The CDR3 DNA sequence: TGTGCCAGTAGTATCCCCCCCCGGGACAGGCGGTCGAGGAAGGGTTTTTTAACCTATGGCTACACCTTC.